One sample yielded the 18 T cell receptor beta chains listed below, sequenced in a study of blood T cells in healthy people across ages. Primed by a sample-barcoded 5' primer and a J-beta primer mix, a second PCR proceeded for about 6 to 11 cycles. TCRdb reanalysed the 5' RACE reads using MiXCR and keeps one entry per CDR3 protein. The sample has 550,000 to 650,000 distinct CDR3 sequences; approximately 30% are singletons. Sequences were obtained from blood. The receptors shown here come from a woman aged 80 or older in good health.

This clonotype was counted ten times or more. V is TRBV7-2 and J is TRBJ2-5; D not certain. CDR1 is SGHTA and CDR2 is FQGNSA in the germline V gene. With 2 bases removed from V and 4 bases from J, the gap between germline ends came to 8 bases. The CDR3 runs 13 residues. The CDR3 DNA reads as TGTGCCAGCAGCTTAATAGCTTCAGAGACCCAGTACTTC. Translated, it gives CASSLIASETQYF.

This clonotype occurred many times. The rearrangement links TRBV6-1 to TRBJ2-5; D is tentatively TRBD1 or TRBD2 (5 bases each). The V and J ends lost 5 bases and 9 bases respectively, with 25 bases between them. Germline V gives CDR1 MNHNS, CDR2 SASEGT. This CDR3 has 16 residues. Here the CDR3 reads CASSSRGEGSDAAQYF. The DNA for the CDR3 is TGTGCCAGCAGTTCACGTGGCGAGGGGTCGGACGCGGCCCAGTACTTC.

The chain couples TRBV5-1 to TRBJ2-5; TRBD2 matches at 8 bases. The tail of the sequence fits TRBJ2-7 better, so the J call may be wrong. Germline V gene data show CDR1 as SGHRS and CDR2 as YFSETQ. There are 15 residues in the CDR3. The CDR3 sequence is CASSLEAGGTYEQYF. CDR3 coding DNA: TGCGCCAGCAGCTTGGAGGCGGGGGGTACCTACGAGCAGTACTTC.

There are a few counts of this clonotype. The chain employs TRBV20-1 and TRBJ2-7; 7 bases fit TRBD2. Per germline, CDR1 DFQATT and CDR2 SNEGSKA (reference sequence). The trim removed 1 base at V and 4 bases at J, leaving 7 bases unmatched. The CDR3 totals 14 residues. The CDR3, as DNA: TGCAGTGCTAGAGGGCGGGGGTGGGTTTACGAGCAGTACTTC. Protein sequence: CSARGRGWVYEQYF.

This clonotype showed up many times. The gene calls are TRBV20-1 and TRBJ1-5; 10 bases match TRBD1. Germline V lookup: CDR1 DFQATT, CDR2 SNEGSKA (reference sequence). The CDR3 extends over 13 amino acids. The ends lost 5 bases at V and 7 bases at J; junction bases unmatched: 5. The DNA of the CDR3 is TGCAGTGCTTCGACAGGGGGCAGCCAGCCCCAGCATTTT. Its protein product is CSASTGGSQPQHF.

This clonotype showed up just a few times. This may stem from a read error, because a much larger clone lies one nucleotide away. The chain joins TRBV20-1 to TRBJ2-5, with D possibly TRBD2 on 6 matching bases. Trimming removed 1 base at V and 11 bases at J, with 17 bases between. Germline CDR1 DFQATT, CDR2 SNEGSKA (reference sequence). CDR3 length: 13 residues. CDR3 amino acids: CSARGSRGNEQYF. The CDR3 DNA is TGCAGTGCTAGAGGCTCCCGGGGGAATGAGCAGTACTTC.

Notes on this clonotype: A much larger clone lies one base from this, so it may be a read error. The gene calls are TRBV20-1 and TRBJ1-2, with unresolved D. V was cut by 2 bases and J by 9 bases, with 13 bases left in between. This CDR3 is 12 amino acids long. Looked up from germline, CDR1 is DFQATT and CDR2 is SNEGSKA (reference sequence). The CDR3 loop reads CSARPGSGSYTF. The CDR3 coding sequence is TGCAGTGCTAGACCGGGATCGGGCAGCTACACCTTC.

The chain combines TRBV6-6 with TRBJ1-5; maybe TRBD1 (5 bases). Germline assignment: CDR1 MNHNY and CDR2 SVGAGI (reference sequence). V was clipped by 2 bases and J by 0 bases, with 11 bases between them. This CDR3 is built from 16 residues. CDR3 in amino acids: CASSYLAGPSNQPQHF. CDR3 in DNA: TGTGCCAGCAGTTACCTCGCGGGGCCTAGCAATCAGCCCCAGCATTTT.

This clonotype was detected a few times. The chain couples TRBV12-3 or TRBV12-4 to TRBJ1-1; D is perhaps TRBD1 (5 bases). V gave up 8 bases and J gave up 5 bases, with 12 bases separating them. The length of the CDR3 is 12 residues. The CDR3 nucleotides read TGTGCCAGCGTTAGGAGGGGAACTGAAGCTTTCTTT. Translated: CASVRRGTEAFF.

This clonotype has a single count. CDR3 bases: TGTGCCAGCAGCCCGTACGGGACTAGCGCAGATACGCAGTATTTT. Amino acid sequence: CASSPYGTSADTQYF. V is TRBV12-3 or TRBV12-4 and J is TRBJ2-3; 10 nucleotides match TRBD2. The CDR3 runs to 15 residues. Trimming took 6 bases from V and 4 from J; bases not matched to a gene: 7.

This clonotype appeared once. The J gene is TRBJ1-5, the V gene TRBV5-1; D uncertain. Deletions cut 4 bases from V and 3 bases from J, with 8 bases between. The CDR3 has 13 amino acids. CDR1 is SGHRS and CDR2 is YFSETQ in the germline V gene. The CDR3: CASSKGPNQPQHF. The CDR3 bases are TGCGCCAGCAGCAAAGGGCCCAATCAGCCCCAGCATTTT.

CDR3 loop: CASSLPASGGWDEQYF. The CDR3 region has the DNA TGTGCCAGCAGTTTACCGGCTAGCGGGGGGTGGGATGAGCAGTACTTC. The rearrangement links TRBV27 to TRBJ2-5, with 11 nucleotides matching TRBD2. The CDR3 covers 16 residues. Trimming at V came to 2 bases and at J to 11 bases, leaving 13 bases not matched to a gene. In germline, CDR1 is MNHEY, CDR2 SMNVEV (reference sequence).

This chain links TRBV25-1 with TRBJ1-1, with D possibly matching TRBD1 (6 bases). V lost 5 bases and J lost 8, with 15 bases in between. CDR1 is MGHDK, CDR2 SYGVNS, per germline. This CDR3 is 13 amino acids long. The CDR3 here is CASSPGASREAFF. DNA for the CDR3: TGTGCCAGCAGTCCGGGGGCCAGTAGGGAAGCTTTCTTT. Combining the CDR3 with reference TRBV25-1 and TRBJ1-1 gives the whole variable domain EADIYQTPRYLVIGTGKKITLECSQTMGHDKMYWYQQDPGMELHLIHYSYGVNSTEKGDLSSESTVSRIRTEHFPLTLESARPSHTSQYLCASSPGASREAFFGQGTRLTVV.

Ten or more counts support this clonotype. CDR3 coding DNA: TGTGCCATCAGCGGGACGGGGAACTATGGCTACACCTTC. Translation gives CAISGTGNYGYTF. The chain employs TRBV10-3 and TRBJ1-2, with D perhaps TRBD1 (5 bases). V was shortened by 6 bases and J by 2 bases, with 10 bases between the two germline ends. The CDR3 has 13 amino acids. Germline CDR1 reads ENHRY; CDR2 reads SYGVKD.

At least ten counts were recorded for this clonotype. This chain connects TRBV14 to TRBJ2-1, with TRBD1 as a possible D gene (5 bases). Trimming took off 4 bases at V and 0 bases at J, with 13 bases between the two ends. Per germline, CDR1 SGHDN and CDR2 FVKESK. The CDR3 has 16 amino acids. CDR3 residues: CASSLSGRGSYNEQFF. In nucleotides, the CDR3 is TGTGCCAGCAGCCTTTCCGGAAGGGGCTCCTACAATGAGCAGTTCTTC. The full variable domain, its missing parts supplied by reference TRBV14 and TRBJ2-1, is EAGVTQFPSHSVIEKGQTVTLRCDPISGHDNLYWYRRVMGKEIKFLLHFVKESKQDESGMPNNRFLAERTGGTYSTLKVQPAELEDSGVYFCASSLSGRGSYNEQFFGPGTRLTVL.

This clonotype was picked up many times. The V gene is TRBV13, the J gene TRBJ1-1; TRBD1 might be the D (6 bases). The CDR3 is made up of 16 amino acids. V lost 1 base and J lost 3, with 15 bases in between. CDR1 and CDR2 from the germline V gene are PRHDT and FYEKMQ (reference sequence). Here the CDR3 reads CASSLEVQGRDTEAFF. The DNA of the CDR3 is TGTGCCAGCAGCTTAGAGGTACAGGGTAGGGACACTGAAGCTTTCTTT. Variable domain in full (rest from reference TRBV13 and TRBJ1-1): AAGVIQSPRHLIKEKRETATLKCYPIPRHDTVYWYQQGPGQDPQFLISFYEKMQSDKGSIPDRFSAQQFSDYHSELNMSSLELGDSALYFCASSLEVQGRDTEAFFGQGTRLTVV.

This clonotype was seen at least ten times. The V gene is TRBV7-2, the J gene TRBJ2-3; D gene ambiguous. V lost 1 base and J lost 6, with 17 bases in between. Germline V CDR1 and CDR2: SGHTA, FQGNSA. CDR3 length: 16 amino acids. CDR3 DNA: TGTGCCAGCAGCTTAGAGCTTGCGCGACCTGCGGATACGCAGTATTTT. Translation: CASSLELARPADTQYF. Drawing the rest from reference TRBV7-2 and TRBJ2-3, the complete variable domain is GAGVSQSPSNKVTEKGKDVELRCDPISGHTALYWYRQSLGQGLEFLIYFQGNSAPDKSGLPSDRFSAERTGGSVSTLTIQRTQQEDSAVYLCASSLELARPADTQYFGPGTRLTVL.

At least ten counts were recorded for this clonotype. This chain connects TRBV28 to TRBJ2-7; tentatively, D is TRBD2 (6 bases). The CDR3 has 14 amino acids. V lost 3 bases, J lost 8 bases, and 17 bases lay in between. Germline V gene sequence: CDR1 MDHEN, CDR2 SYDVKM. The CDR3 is CASSFGGTVTKQYF. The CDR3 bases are TGTGCCAGCAGTTTTGGGGGGACCGTAACGAAGCAGTACTTC.